One and the same sample provided the 25 T cell receptor beta chains below, sequenced in a study of blood T cell repertoires in COVID-19. Assay: immunoSEQ multiplex PCR; the TCRdb copy retains only in-frame clones and omits some. The repertoire holds approximately 210,000 clones, with around 81% as singletons. Specimen: PBMCs or T cells enriched from blood (not recorded which). The origin of the receptors is a man aged 25 to 40 with acute COVID-19.

This clone was counted between two and nine times. The gene calls are TRBV5-1 and TRBJ2-3; 8 nucleotides match TRBD2. CDR3 length: 16 residues. Germline trimming cut 0 bases from V and 4 bases from J; bases unmatched to any gene: 7. Germline assignment: CDR1 SGHRS and CDR2 YFSETQ. The CDR3 nucleotides read TGCGCCAGCAGCTTGGGAGCGGGGGTGAGTGCAGATACGCAGTATTTT. It encodes CASSLGAGVSADTQYF. The full variable domain, rest sourced from reference TRBV5-1 and TRBJ2-3, is KAGVTQTPRYLIKTRGQQVTLSCSPISGHRSVSWYQQTPGQGLQFLFEYFSETQRNKGNFPGRFSGRQFSNSRSEMNVSTLELGDSALYLCASSLGAGVSADTQYFGPGTRLTVL.

The V gene is TRBV7-3, the J gene TRBJ1-4, with TRBD1 identical over 7 bases. The CDR3 loop spans 15 amino acids. The J segment lost 4 bases and the V segment lost 0 bases, leaving 2 bases of the junction unmatched. Germline lookup yields CDR1 SGHTA and CDR2 FQGTGA. The CDR3 sequence is CASSLTGQFNEKLFF. The CDR3 nucleotides are TGTGCCAGCAGCTTAACGGGACAGTTTAATGAAAAACTGTTTTTT.

The chain carries TRBV6-5 and TRBJ1-2; 7 bases are shared with TRBD1. Trimming removed 4 bases from V and 8 bases from J; junction bases left unmatched: 7. Germline values: CDR1 MNHEY, CDR2 SVGAGI. The CDR3 runs 13 residues. The CDR3 loop is CASSSLTGNGYTF. The CDR3, as DNA: TGTGCCAGCAGTTCCCTGACAGGGAACGGCTACACCTTC.

In DNA form, the CDR3 reads TGTGCCAGTAGGACAGGGGAGAATTCACCCCTCCACTTT. This gives the protein CASRTGENSPLHF. This chain joins TRBV19 and TRBJ1-6, with 8 nucleotides matching TRBD1. The CDR3 totals 13 residues. In germline, CDR1 is LNHDA, CDR2 SQIVND (reference sequence). V lost 6 bases, J lost 7 bases, and 2 bases stayed unmatched.

The CDR3 DNA is TGTGCCAGTAGTATGACAGGGGACACTGAAGCTTTCTTT. This codes for CASSMTGDTEAFF. The rearrangement joins TRBV19 to TRBJ1-1; 8 bases agree with TRBD1. J gave up 3 bases and V 3 bases, and 0 bases lay outside the gene matches. CDR1 is LNHDA and CDR2 is SQIVND in the germline V gene (reference sequence). The CDR3 totals 13 residues.

The chain carries TRBV5-6 and TRBJ1-6; D gene ambiguous. Germline V gene data show CDR1 as SGHDT and CDR2 as YYEEEE. With 4 bases removed from V and 6 bases from J, the gap between germline ends came to 14 bases. This CDR3 contains 15 residues. CDR3 sequence reads: CASSRRTVVNSPLHF. The CDR3 region has the DNA TGTGCCAGCAGCCGGAGGACGGTCGTTAATTCACCCCTCCACTTT.

The gene calls are TRBV5-1 and TRBJ2-7; D is unresolved. The germline V gene has CDR1 SGHRS and CDR2 YFSETQ. The CDR3 runs to 15 residues. V lost 0 bases to trimming and J lost 0 bases, with 10 bases between them. The DNA of the CDR3 is TGCGCCAGCAGCTTGGGGTACAGTTCCTCCTACGAGCAGTACTTC. It encodes CASSLGYSSSYEQYF.

This chain joins TRBV5-1 and TRBJ1-6; D is uncertain. Germline CDR1 is SGHRS and CDR2 is YFSETQ. This CDR3 has 14 amino acids. V was pared by 7 bases and J by 0 bases, with 8 bases between. The CDR3, as DNA: TGCGCCAGCCAGGCGAGCTCCTATAATTCACCCCTCCACTTT. Translation: CASQASSYNSPLHF.

J is TRBJ2-2 and V is TRBV18; maybe TRBD1 (5 bases). V gave up 6 bases and J gave up 7 bases, with 18 bases separating them. The CDR3 totals 15 residues. CDR1 is KGHSH and CDR2 is LQKENI in the germline V gene. The CDR3 region has the DNA TGTGCCAGCTCGGGGCTCCGGGTCCGAGGCGGGGAGCTGTTTTTT. As protein: CASSGLRVRGGELFF.

V is TRBV7-9 and J is TRBJ2-7, with D possibly being TRBD1 (5 bases). CDR1 SEHNR and CDR2 FQNEAQ come from the germline V gene (reference sequence). Trimming cost V 6 bases and J 4 bases, with 10 bases left between them. The CDR3 contains 12 residues. The CDR3 DNA reads as TGTGCCAGCAGGCCAGCAGGGTACGAGCAGTACTTC. Translating it yields CASRPAGYEQYF.

This chain links TRBV19 with TRBJ1-2; 11 nucleotides line up with TRBD1. Trimming took 6 bases from V and 8 from J; bases not matched to a gene: 8. This CDR3 is built from 14 residues. Germline V gives CDR1 LNHDA, CDR2 SQIVND (reference sequence). CDR3 region: CASRGQGVFTGYTF. The DNA of the CDR3 is TGTGCCAGTAGGGGACAGGGGGTATTTACGGGCTACACCTTC.

The V and J genes are TRBV28 and TRBJ1-4; 9 bases fit TRBD1. Germline CDR1 MDHEN, CDR2 SYDVKM. V shed 6 bases and J 15 bases; nucleotides not matched to a gene: 5. CDR3 size: 11 residues. CDR3 sequence reads: CASSNRDRVFF. The CDR3 DNA reads TGTGCCAGCAGCAACCGGGACAGGGTGTTTTTT.

The J gene is TRBJ2-7, the V gene TRBV5-1; TRBD1 aligns across 9 bases. J gave up 3 bases and V 4 bases, and 8 bases lay outside the gene matches. The CDR3 sequence is 15 residues long. Germline V gene lookup returns CDR1 SGHRS and CDR2 YFSETQ. The CDR3 here is CASSGSGTGIYEQYF. As DNA, the CDR3 is TGCGCCAGCAGCGGATCCGGGACAGGGATCTACGAGCAGTACTTC.

The V gene is TRBV7-3, the J gene TRBJ2-1; 10 bases map to TRBD2. Trimming at V came to 4 bases and at J to 8 bases, leaving 8 bases not matched to a gene. The CDR3 is made up of 15 amino acids. From germline, CDR1 is SGHTA and CDR2 FQGTGA. The CDR3 DNA is TGTGCCAGCAGCTCCAGAGCGGGGGGGCTAGATGAGCAGTTCTTC. Encoded protein: CASSSRAGGLDEQFF.

The chain uses TRBV29-1 and TRBJ1-4, with D maybe TRBD1 (5 bases). The germline V and J ends were trimmed by 6 bases and 8 bases, with 19 bases remaining between them. CDR1 and CDR2 from the germline V gene are SQVTM and ANQGSEA. The CDR3 runs to 14 residues. The CDR3 DNA follows: TGCAGCGTCGGAGGGACGGGGTTAAGGGAAAAACTGTTTTTT. It specifies CSVGGTGLREKLFF.

The chain combines TRBV9 with TRBJ1-6; D may be TRBD1 (6 bases). CDR1 SGDLS and CDR2 YYNGEE come from the germline V gene. The CDR3 consists of 14 residues. V was clipped by 2 bases and J by 8 bases, with 11 bases between them. The CDR3 region is CASSVAGADSPLHF. In nucleotides, the CDR3 is TGTGCCAGCAGCGTTGCGGGGGCTGATTCACCCCTCCACTTT.

This clone was recorded at least ten times. The chain links TRBV4-2 to TRBJ2-7; perhaps TRBD2 as D (6 bases). V lost 5 bases and J lost 5, with 19 bases in between. The CDR3 is 15 amino acids. Germline values: CDR1 LGHNA, CDR2 YNFKEQ. As DNA, the CDR3 is TGTGCCAGCAGCGGAGAGGGCGGGGATCGGCACGAGCAGTACTTC. Translating it yields CASSGEGGDRHEQYF.

The rearrangement joins TRBV30 to TRBJ2-7, with D unclear. CDR3 length: 14 residues. Germline V gene lookup returns CDR1 GTSNPN and CDR2 SVGIG (reference sequence). V lost 3 bases to trimming and J lost 0 bases, with 12 bases between them. The CDR3 region is CAWRLWPHSYEQYF. The CDR3 DNA sequence: TGTGCCTGGAGATTGTGGCCTCACTCCTACGAGCAGTACTTC.

V gene TRBV3-1 (or the pseudogene TRBV3-2) combines with J gene TRBJ2-5; D uncertain. Per the germline V gene, CDR1 is LGHDT and CDR2 is YNNKEL (reference sequence). Trimming pared 1 base from V and 0 bases from J, leaving 3 bases between. This CDR3 is built from 13 residues. The CDR3 nucleotides read TGTGCCAGCAGCCAAGTAAACCAAGAGACCCAGTACTTC. Translating gives CASSQVNQETQYF.

This clone was seen once. This chain uses TRBV5-4 with TRBJ2-1, with 11 bases fitting TRBD2. V was pared by 0 bases and J by 10 bases, with 6 bases of the junction left unmatched. The CDR3 is 15 residues long. Germline CDR1 SGHNT, CDR2 YYREEE (reference sequence). The CDR3 region is CASSLELAGAGEQFF. The CDR3 nucleotides read TGTGCCAGCAGCTTGGAACTAGCGGGAGCTGGCGAGCAGTTCTTC.

The CDR3: CASSARDRGSFGANVLTF. The CDR3 DNA is TGTGCCAGCAGCGCGAGGGACAGGGGCTCCTTTGGGGCCAACGTCCTGACTTTC. The chain combines TRBV11-2 with TRBJ2-6, with TRBD1 matching over 10 bases. Per germline, CDR1 SGHAT and CDR2 FQNNGV. Trimming took 5 bases from V and 3 from J; bases not matched to a gene: 10. The length of the CDR3 is 18 residues.

This chain joins TRBV5-6 and TRBJ1-4, with 8 bases that match TRBD1. The CDR3 runs to 15 residues. The V segment lost 3 bases and the J segment 6 bases; nucleotides outside the gene matches: 7. Germline CDR1 is SGHDT and CDR2 is YYEEEE. CDR3 sequence (DNA): TGTGCCAGCAGCTGGTCCGGGACAGGAGATGAAAAACTGTTTTTT. It translates to CASSWSGTGDEKLFF.

There are many counts of this clone. The chain links TRBV7-9 to TRBJ2-1; 9 nucleotides line up with TRBD2. The V and J ends lost 5 bases and 2 bases, in that order; junction bases with no gene match: 4. Germline values: CDR1 SEHNR, CDR2 FQNEAQ (reference sequence). The CDR3 loop spans 15 amino acids. DNA for the CDR3: TGTGCCAGCAGCCCCGGACTAGCGACCTACAATGAGCAGTTCTTC. This encodes CASSPGLATYNEQFF.

The chain recombines TRBV28 with TRBJ1-2; the D is unclear. This CDR3 is 12 amino acids long. Germline V gene sequence: CDR1 MDHEN, CDR2 SYDVKM. V was clipped by 3 bases and J by 7 bases, with 9 bases between them. The CDR3 DNA sequence: TGTGCCAGCAGTTTTGCGGGTTCTGGCTACACCTTC. Translation gives CASSFAGSGYTF.

The chain couples TRBV30 to TRBJ1-3, with D maybe TRBD1 (6 bases). Germline V CDR1 and CDR2: GTSNPN, SVGIG (reference sequence). This CDR3 is built from 16 residues. The V gene lost 4 bases and the J gene lost 4 bases, with 20 bases spanning the gap. The CDR3 sequence is CAWTDVFTGRGNTIYF. The DNA for the CDR3 is TGTGCCTGGACGGACGTATTTACAGGGAGAGGAAACACCATATATTTT.